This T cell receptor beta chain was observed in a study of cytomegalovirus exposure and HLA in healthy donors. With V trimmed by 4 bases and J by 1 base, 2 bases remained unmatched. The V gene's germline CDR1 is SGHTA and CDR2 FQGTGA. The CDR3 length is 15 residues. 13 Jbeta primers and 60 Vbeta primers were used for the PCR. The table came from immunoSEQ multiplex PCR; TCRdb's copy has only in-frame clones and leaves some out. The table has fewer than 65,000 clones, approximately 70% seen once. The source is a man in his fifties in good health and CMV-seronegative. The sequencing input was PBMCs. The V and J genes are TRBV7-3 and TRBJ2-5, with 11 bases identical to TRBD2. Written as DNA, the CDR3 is TGTGCCAGCAGCTCTAGCGGGGGGATCCAAGAGACCCAGTACTTC. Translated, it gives CASSSSGGIQETQYF.